What follows are 11 T cell receptor beta chains derived from one specimen sequenced in a study of T cells in Graves' hyperthyroidism and ophthalmopathy. Amplification targeted TCR beta CDR3 regions from RNA transcripts. Researchers ran a first-round RT-PCR on the TCR CDR3 using the HTBI primer set. One entry per CDR3 protein results from TCRdb running MiXCR on the multiplex PCR reads. This table holds roughly 170,000 distinct CDR3 sequences, roughly 9.4% found once. Sequenced sample: blood. These receptors came from a woman aged 18-29 years with Graves' hyperthyroidism that later progressed to Graves' ophthalmopathy.

The chain employs TRBV27 and TRBJ2-7; D is uncertain. Germline V gene sequence: CDR1 MNHEY, CDR2 SMNVEV (reference sequence). Between the trimmed V and J ends, which lost 7 bases and 1 base, there was a span of 11 bases. CDR3 length: 13 amino acids. The CDR3 protein is CASTDSLSYEQYF. The CDR3 coding sequence is TGTGCCAGCACCGACTCCCTTTCCTACGAGCAGTACTTC.

At least ten counts were recorded for this clonotype. This chain uses TRBV7-2 with TRBJ2-3; 10 nucleotides align to TRBD1. Unmatched junction bases numbered 8, after V lost 3 bases and J lost 5 bases. This CDR3 contains 16 residues. Germline loops: CDR1 SGHTA, CDR2 FQGNSA. CDR3 sequence reads: CASSFAGTGEEDTQYF. The CDR3, as DNA: TGTGCCAGCAGCTTCGCCGGGACAGGGGAGGAAGATACGCAGTATTTT.

This clonotype was seen ten or more times. The chain couples TRBV7-9 to TRBJ1-1; 7 bases are a match to TRBD1. This CDR3 is built from 13 residues. V shed 9 bases, J shed 6 bases, and the junction held 10 bases outside the gene matches. Germline CDR1 SEHNR, CDR2 FQNEAQ (reference sequence). The CDR3 region is CASQTVQGAEAFF. In DNA form, the CDR3 reads TGTGCCAGTCAGACAGTCCAGGGGGCTGAAGCTTTCTTT.

The genes are TRBV5-5 and TRBJ1-4; perhaps TRBD1 as D (5 bases). The germline CDR1 and CDR2 sequences are SGHKS and YYEKEE (reference sequence). With 4 bases removed from V and 7 bases from J, the gap between germline ends came to 20 bases. CDR3 size: 16 residues. This CDR3 is CASSPTSRVDGEKLFF. CDR3 DNA: TGTGCCAGCAGCCCAACCTCCAGGGTAGACGGTGAAAAACTGTTTTTT. Based on the CDR3 plus reference TRBV5-5 and TRBJ1-4, the full variable domain is DAGVTQSPTHLIKTRGQQVTLRCSPISGHKSVSWYQQVLGQGPQFIFQYYEKEERGRGNFPDRFSARQFPNYSSELNVNALLLGDSALYLCASSPTSRVDGEKLFFGSGTQLSVL.

Comment on this clonotype: A much larger clone sits a single nucleotide away, making a read error possible. It is likely a read error, because the conserved phenylalanine at the end of the CDR3 is missing. The rearrangement uses TRBV4-1 and TRBJ1-1; D gene unclear. Trimming took 6 bases from V and 0 from J, leaving 5 bases between them. Germline V gene data show CDR1 as MGHRA and CDR2 as YSYEKL. The CDR3 has 12 residues. The DNA for the CDR3 is TGCGCCAGCAGGAACATGAACACTGAAGCTTTCCTT. It encodes CASRNMNTEAFL.

In its sample, this clonotype was seen many times. The J gene is TRBJ2-5, the V gene TRBV2; D unresolved. Germline CDR1 reads SNHLY; CDR2 reads FYNNEI. Trimming pared 1 base from V and 10 bases from J, leaving 7 bases between. This CDR3 region has 11 residues. For the CDR3, the DNA is TGTGCCAGCAGTGAAGGGGTTATCCAGTACTTC. It is translated as CASSEGVIQYF.

This chain connects TRBV6-1 to TRBJ2-1; 7 nucleotides agree with TRBD2. Germline V gene lookup returns CDR1 MNHNS and CDR2 SASEGT. The CDR3 is made up of 16 amino acids. The V and J ends lost 5 bases and 0 bases, in that order; junction bases with no gene match: 7. The DNA of the CDR3 is TGTGCCAGCAGTACCCTAGCGGCGAGCTCCTACAATGAGCAGTTCTTC. Protein sequence: CASSTLAASSYNEQFF.

This clonotype was observed at least ten times. This rearrangement joins TRBV27 to TRBJ2-1, with 8 nucleotides matching TRBD2. Germline V gene sequence: CDR1 MNHEY, CDR2 SMNVEV (reference sequence). The CDR3 loop spans 15 amino acids. V lost 3 bases and J lost 8; bases outside the gene matches: 9. CDR3 sequence: CASSFGTSWGDEQFF. CDR3 DNA sequence: TGTGCCAGCAGTTTTGGGACTAGTTGGGGGGATGAGCAGTTCTTC.

The J gene is TRBJ1-1, the V gene TRBV4-1; D not certain. Looked up from germline, CDR1 is MGHRA and CDR2 is YSYEKL. Trimming stripped 0 bases from V and 5 bases from J, with 16 bases between. This CDR3 comprises 16 residues. CDR3 in DNA: TGCGCCAGCAGCCAAGACCCTTTTCTGTTTCTAACTGAAGCTTTCTTT. Encoded protein: CASSQDPFLFLTEAFF.

This clonotype was recorded many times. Written as DNA, the CDR3 is TGTGCCAGCAGTTTAGGAGGGGGTTCCTACGAGCAGTACTTC. Amino acids: CASSLGGGSYEQYF. The V and J genes are TRBV12-3 or TRBV12-4 and TRBJ2-7; possibly TRBD1 for D (6 bases). V was trimmed by 1 base and J by 1 base, leaving 8 bases between them. There are 14 residues in the CDR3.

The V gene is TRBV4-1, the J gene TRBJ2-5; 7 bases align to TRBD1. CDR3 length: 16 amino acids. V dropped 0 bases and J dropped 4; count of bases not matched to a gene: 8. Germline CDR1 and CDR2: MGHRA and YSYEKL. CDR3 amino acids: CASSQDTGTAIETQYF. CDR3 in DNA: TGCGCCAGCAGCCAAGATACCGGGACAGCAATAGAGACCCAGTACTTC.